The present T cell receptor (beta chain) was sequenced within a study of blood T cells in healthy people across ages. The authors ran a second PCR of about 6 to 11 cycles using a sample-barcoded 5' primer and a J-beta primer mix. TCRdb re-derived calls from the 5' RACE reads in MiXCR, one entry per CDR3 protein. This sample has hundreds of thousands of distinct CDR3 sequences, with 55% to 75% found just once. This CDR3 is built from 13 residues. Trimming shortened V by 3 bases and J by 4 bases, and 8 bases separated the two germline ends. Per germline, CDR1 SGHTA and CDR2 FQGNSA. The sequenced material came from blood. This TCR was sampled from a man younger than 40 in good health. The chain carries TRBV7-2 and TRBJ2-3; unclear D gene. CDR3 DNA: TGTGCCAGCAGCTTCATCGGCTCAGATACGCAGTATTTT. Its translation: CASSFIGSDTQYF. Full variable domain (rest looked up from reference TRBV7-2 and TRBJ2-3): GAGVSQSPSNKVTEKGKDVELRCDPISGHTALYWYRQSLGQGLEFLIYFQGNSAPDKSGLPSDRFSAERTGGSVSTLTIQRTQQEDSAVYLCASSFIGSDTQYFGPGTRLTVL.